The 11 T cell receptor beta chains reported below all come from one sample, sequenced in a study of blood T cells in healthy people across ages. A J-beta primer mix and a sample-barcoded 5' primer were used in a second PCR of about 7 to 11 cycles. TCRdb recomputed calls from the 5' RACE reads with MiXCR, one row per CDR3 protein. The repertoire holds about 1.1 million distinct CDR3 sequences, about two fifths seen once, with roughly 14% in the top ten. Source material: blood. Receptor source: a man younger than 30 in good health.

This clonotype was picked up a small number of times. The V gene is TRBV7-9, the J gene TRBJ2-1; possibly TRBD1 or TRBD2 for D (5 bases each). V lost 10 bases, J lost 3 bases, and 16 bases lay in between. The CDR3 is 14 amino acids. CDR1 is SEHNR, CDR2 FQNEAQ, per germline (reference sequence). CDR3 coding DNA: TGTGCCACCTATCCCGGGACGGTCTACAATGAGCAGTTCTTC. Its protein product is CATYPGTVYNEQFF.

This clonotype has more than one count but fewer than ten. The chain combines TRBV20-1 with TRBJ2-7, with TRBD1 matching over 7 bases. Germline V gene lookup returns CDR1 DFQATT and CDR2 SNEGSKA (reference sequence). The J segment lost 1 base and the V segment lost 5 bases, leaving 8 bases of the junction unmatched. The CDR3 totals 14 residues. The CDR3 here is CSAVDRVTSYEQYF. The CDR3, as DNA: TGCAGTGCTGTAGACAGGGTTACATCCTACGAGCAGTACTTC.

The chain recombines TRBV20-1 with TRBJ2-7; weak D call: TRBD2 (6 bases). Looked up from germline, CDR1 is DFQATT and CDR2 is SNEGSKA (reference sequence). Deletions cut 1 base from V and 0 bases from J, with 16 bases between. The CDR3 totals 16 residues. The CDR3 loop is CSARVYGDGSSYEQYF. CDR3 DNA: TGCAGTGCTAGAGTATACGGGGACGGGAGCTCCTACGAGCAGTACTTC.

V gene TRBV4-3 combines with J gene TRBJ2-1, with D possibly matching TRBD2 (6 bases). Germline CDR1 is LGHNA and CDR2 is YSLEER. The CDR3 is 13 amino acids. V was shortened by 5 bases and J by 10 bases, with 15 bases between the two germline ends. Here the CDR3 DNA reads TGCGCCAGCAGCTTTGGGACTCTCAACGAGCAGTTCTTC. Encoded protein: CASSFGTLNEQFF.

This clonotype was counted many times. The chain joins TRBV4-3 to TRBJ1-2; D is unclear. The V gene lost 0 bases and the J gene lost 8 bases, with 13 bases spanning the gap. The CDR3 length is 14 residues. Germline V gene sequence: CDR1 LGHNA, CDR2 YSLEER. In nucleotides, the CDR3 is TGCGCCAGCAGCCAAGATAGGTCCTCGGGAGGCTACACCTTC. The encoded protein is CASSQDRSSGGYTF.

The table lists this clonotype with a few counts. This chain joins TRBV7-2 and TRBJ2-1; no reliable D call. The CDR3 spans 14 residues. Germline V gene sequence: CDR1 SGHTA, CDR2 FQGNSA. Deletions cut 3 bases from V and 3 bases from J, with 9 bases between. CDR3 DNA: TGTGCCAGCAGCTTTCCAGCCCTCTACAATGAGCAGTTCTTC. Translation: CASSFPALYNEQFF.

This chain links TRBV20-1 with TRBJ1-1; possibly TRBD1 for D (6 bases). V shed 7 bases and J shed 7 bases, with 13 bases lying between them. The germline CDR1 and CDR2 sequences are DFQATT and SNEGSKA (reference sequence). The CDR3 is made up of 11 amino acids. The CDR3 bases are TGCAGTGTTACACAGGGTAATGAAGCTTTCTTT. It codes for CSVTQGNEAFF.

With regard to this clonotype: This may be a read error: a much more frequent sequence differs by one nucleotide. The rearrangement joins TRBV14 to TRBJ2-6, with a weak D call TRBD2 (5 bases). The CDR3 runs to 17 residues. The germline gives CDR1 SGHDN, CDR2 FVKESK. V lost 5 bases and J lost 0, with 14 bases in between. CDR3 sequence (DNA): TGTGCCAGCAGCGACCAGGCCCGGGGCTCTGGGGCCAACGTCCTGACTTTC. This encodes CASSDQARGSGANVLTF.

The chain recombines TRBV14 with TRBJ1-6; no reliable D call. Between the trimmed V and J ends, which lost 7 bases and 8 bases, there was a span of 15 bases. Germline V lookup: CDR1 SGHDN, CDR2 FVKESK. The CDR3 loop spans 14 amino acids. CDR3 protein: CASTRRVRDSPLHF. The CDR3 bases are TGTGCCAGCACCAGAAGGGTAAGGGATTCACCCCTCCACTTT.

This clonotype was observed a few times. The chain recombines TRBV30 with TRBJ1-2, with a possible D match to TRBD1 (5 bases). Deletions cut 0 bases from V and 8 bases from J, with 10 bases between. The CDR3 is 12 residues long. Per the germline V gene, CDR1 is GTSNPN and CDR2 is SVGIG (reference sequence). This CDR3 reads CAWSVTVGGYTF. The CDR3, as DNA: TGTGCCTGGAGTGTGACAGTCGGCGGCTACACCTTC.

The chain joins TRBV7-2 to TRBJ1-6, with no clear D. Germline V lookup: CDR1 SGHTA, CDR2 FQGNSA. V lost 5 bases to trimming and J lost 1 base, with 15 bases between them. The CDR3 consists of 17 residues. CDR3 nucleotides: TGTGCCAGCAGCCCCGAAGTGGGAACATCCTATAATTCACCCCTCCACTTT. Translated, it gives CASSPEVGTSYNSPLHF.